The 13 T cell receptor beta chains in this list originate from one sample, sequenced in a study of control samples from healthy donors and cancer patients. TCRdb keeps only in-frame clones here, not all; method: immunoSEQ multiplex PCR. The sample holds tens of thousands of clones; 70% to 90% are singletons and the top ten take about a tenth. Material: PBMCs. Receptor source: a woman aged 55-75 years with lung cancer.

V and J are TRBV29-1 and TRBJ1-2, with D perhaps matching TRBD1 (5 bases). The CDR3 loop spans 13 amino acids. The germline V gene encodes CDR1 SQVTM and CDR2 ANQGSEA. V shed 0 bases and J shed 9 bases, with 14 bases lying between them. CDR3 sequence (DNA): TGCAGCGTTGAAGATCCGACAGTTTTGAGCTACACCTTC. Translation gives CSVEDPTVLSYTF. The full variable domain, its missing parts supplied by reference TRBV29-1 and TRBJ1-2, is SAVISQKPSRDICQRGTSLTIQCQVDSQVTMMFWYRQQPGQSLTLIATANQGSEATYESGFVIDKFPISRPNLTFSTLTVSNMSPEDSSIYLCSVEDPTVLSYTFGSGTRLTVV.

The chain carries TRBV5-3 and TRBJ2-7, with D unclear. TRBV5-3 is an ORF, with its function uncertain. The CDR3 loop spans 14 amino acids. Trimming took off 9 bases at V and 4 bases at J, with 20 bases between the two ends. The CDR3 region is CATRHGELRYEQYF. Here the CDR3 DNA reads TGTGCCACTCGACACGGCGAGCTGCGGTACGAGCAGTACTTC.

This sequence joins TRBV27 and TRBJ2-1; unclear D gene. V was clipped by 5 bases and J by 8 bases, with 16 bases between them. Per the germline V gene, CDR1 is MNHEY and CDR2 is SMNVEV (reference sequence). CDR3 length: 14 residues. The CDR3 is CASSPIRIGHEQFF. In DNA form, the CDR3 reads TGTGCCAGCAGTCCCATCAGGATCGGACATGAGCAGTTCTTC.

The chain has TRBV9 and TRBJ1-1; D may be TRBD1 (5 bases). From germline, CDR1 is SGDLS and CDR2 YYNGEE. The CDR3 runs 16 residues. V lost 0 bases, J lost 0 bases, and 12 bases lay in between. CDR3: CASSVEAGRLNTEAFF. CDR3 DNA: TGTGCCAGCAGCGTAGAGGCAGGGAGGTTGAACACTGAAGCTTTCTTT.

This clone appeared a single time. CDR3 protein: CASSLPVSYNEQFF. In nucleotides, the CDR3 is TGTGCCAGCAGTTTACCGGTCTCCTACAATGAGCAGTTCTTC. The J gene is TRBJ2-1, the V gene TRBV28; D unresolved. From germline, CDR1 is MDHEN and CDR2 SYDVKM. The CDR3 totals 14 residues. Trimming left V 2 bases short and J 0 bases short, with 5 bases between.

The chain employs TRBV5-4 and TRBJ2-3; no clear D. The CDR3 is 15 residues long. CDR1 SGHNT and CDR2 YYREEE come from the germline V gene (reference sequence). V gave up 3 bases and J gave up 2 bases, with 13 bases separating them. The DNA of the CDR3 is TGTGCCAGCAGCTCCGGACGGACCTCCACAGATACGCAGTATTTT. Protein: CASSSGRTSTDTQYF.

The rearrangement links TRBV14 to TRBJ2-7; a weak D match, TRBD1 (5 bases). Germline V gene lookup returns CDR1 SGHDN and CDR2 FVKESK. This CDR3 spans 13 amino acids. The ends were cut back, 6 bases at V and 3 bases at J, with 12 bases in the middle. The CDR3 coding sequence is TGTGCCAGCAGTTCCAGGGCGTACTACGAGCAGTACTTC. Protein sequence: CASSSRAYYEQYF.

This chain's CDR3 is CASSFGTGYGYTF. Here the CDR3 DNA reads TGCGCCAGCAGCTTCGGGACAGGGTATGGCTACACCTTC. The chain has TRBV5-1 and TRBJ1-2; 9 bases align to TRBD1. Germline V CDR1 and CDR2: SGHRS, YFSETQ. The ends lost 2 bases at V and 5 bases at J; junction bases unmatched: 1. The CDR3 length is 13 residues.

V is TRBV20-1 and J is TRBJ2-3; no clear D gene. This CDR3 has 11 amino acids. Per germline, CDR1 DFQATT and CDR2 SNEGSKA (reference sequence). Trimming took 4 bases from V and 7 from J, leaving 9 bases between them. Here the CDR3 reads CSATSSHTQYF. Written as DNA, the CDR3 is TGCAGTGCTACTAGTAGTCATACGCAGTATTTT.

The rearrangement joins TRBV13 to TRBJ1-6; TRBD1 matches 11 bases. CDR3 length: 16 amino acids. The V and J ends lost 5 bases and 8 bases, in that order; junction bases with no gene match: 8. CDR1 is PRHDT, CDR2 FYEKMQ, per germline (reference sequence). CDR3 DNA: TGTGCCAGCAGCGGACAGGGGGCGCCCGGTCATTCACCCCTCCACTTT. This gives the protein CASSGQGAPGHSPLHF.

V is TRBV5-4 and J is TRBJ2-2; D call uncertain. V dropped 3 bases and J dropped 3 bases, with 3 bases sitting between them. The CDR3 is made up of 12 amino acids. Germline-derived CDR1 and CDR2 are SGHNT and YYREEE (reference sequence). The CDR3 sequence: CASSSYTGELFF. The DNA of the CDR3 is TGTGCCAGCAGCTCGTACACCGGGGAGCTGTTTTTT.

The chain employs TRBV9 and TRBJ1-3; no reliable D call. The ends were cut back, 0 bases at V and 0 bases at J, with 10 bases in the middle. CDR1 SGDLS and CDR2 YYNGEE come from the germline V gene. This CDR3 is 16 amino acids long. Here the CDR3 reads CASSVGLPGSGNTIYF. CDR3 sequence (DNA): TGTGCCAGCAGCGTAGGTCTCCCCGGCTCTGGAAACACCATATATTTT.

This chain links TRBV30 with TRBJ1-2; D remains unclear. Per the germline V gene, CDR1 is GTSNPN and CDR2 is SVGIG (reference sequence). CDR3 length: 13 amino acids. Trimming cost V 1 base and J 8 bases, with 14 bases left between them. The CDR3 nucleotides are TGTGCCTGGAGTGCCTCTGATGGTGAGGGCTACACCTTC. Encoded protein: CAWSASDGEGYTF.